The T cell receptor (beta chain) under discussion was sequenced for a study of cytomegalovirus exposure and HLA in healthy donors. General observations from the study: In a later analysis, HLA-associated TCR beta chains were more clonally expanded than equally common others. The dataset shows that most TCR sequences were rare, while some public TCRs occurred in many donors. In an earlier analysis, in about 530 donors, most V segments appeared productive either ~87% or ~30% of the time.

About this clone: Its specificity is not known.

The V end was cut by 1 base, the J end by 4 bases, with 10 bases between. Germline assignment: CDR1 SGHAT and CDR2 FQNNGV. The CDR3 contains 14 residues. Nominal health characterized the donors when sampled, though unrecorded immune exposures were likely. 60 Vbeta and 13 Jbeta primers were used in PCR. Measured with immunoSEQ multiplex PCR; TCRdb has only the in-frame clones, and not every one. The table shows over 110,000 clones, with roughly 74% occurring only once. The specimen was PBMCs. The V gene is TRBV11-2, the J gene TRBJ1-1; no clear D. This sequence originates from a woman in her 40s in good health and CMV-seropositive. The CDR3, as DNA: TGTGCCAGCAGCTTAGTACGCGCGGCCACTGAAGCTTTCTTT. Encoded protein: CASSLVRAATEAFF.